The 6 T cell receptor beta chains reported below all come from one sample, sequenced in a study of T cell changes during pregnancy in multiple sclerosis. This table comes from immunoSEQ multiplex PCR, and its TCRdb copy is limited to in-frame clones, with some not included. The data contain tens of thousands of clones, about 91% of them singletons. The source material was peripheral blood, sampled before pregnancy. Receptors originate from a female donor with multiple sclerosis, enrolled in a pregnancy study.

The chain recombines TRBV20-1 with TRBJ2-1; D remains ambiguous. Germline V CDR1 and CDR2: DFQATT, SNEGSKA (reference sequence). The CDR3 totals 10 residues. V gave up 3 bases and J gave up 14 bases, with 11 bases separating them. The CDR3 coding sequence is TGCAGTGCTAGCTCCCAGTTCGAGTTCTTC. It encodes CSASSQFEFF.

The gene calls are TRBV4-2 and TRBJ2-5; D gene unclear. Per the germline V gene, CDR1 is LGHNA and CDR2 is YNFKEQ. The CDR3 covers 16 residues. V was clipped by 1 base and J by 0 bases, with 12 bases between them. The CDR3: CASSQATVIDQETQYF. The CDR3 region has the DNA TGTGCCAGCAGCCAAGCTACAGTAATTGACCAAGAGACCCAGTACTTC.

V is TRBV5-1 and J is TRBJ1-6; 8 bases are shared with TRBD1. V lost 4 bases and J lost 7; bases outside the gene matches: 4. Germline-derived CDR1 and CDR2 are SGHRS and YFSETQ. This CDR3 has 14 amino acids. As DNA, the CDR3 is TGCGCCAGCAGCCAGGACAGGGAAAATTCACCCCTCCACTTT. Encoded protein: CASSQDRENSPLHF.

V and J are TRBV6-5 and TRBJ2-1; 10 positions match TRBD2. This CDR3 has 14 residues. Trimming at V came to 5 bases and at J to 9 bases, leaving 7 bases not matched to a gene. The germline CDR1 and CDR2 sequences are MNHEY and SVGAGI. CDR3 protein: CASSVAGGRVEQFF. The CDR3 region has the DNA TGTGCCAGCAGTGTAGCGGGGGGCCGAGTTGAGCAGTTCTTC.

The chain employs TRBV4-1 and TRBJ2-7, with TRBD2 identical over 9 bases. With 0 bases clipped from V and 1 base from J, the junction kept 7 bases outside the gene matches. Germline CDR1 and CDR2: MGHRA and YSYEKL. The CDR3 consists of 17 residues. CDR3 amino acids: CASSQDWELAGSYEQYF. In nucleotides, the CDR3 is TGCGCCAGCAGCCAAGATTGGGAACTAGCGGGTTCCTACGAGCAGTACTTC.

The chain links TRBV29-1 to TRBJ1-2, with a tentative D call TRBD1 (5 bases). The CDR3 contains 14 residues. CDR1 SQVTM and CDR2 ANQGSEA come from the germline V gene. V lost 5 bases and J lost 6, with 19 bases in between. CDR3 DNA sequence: TGCAGCGTTCGATTGGACAACATTATCCATGGCTACACCTTC. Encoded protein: CSVRLDNIIHGYTF.